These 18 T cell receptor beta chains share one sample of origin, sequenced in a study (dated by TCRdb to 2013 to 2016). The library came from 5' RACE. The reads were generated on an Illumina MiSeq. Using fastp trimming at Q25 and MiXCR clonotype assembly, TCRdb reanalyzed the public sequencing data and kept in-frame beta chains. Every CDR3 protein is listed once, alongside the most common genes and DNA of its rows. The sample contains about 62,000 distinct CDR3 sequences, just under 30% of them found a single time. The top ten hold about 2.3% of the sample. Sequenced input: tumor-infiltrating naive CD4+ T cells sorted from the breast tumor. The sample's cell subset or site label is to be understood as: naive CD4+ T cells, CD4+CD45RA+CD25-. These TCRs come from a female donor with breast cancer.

Here the CDR3 DNA reads TGCACAGCCGGGACAGTCCAAGAGACCCAGTACTTC. Residues: CTAGTVQETQYF. The chain is built from TRBV20-1 and TRBJ2-5, with 7 bases lining up with TRBD1. Germline V gene lookup returns CDR1 DFQATT and CDR2 SNEGSKA (reference sequence). The CDR3 spans 12 residues.

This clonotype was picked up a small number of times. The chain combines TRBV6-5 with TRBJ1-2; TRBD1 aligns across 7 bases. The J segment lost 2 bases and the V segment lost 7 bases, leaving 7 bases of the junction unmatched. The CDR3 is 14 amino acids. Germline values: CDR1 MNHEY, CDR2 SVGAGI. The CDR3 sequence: CASTPGGTNYGYTF. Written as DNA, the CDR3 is TGTGCCAGCACCCCAGGGGGTACAAACTATGGCTACACCTTC.

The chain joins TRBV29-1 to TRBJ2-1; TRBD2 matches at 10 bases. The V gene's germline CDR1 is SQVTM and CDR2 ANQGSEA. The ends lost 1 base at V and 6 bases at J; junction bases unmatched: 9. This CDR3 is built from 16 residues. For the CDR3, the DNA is TGCAGCGTTGAAGGAAAGGCTAGCGGGAGTCTCAATGAGCAGTTCTTC. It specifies CSVEGKASGSLNEQFF.

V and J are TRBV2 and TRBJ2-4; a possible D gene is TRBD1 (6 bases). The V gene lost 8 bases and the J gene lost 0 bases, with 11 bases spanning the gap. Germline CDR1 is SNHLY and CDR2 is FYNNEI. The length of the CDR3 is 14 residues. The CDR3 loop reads CASGGHLAKNIQYF. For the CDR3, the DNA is TGTGCCAGCGGGGGACACTTAGCCAAAAACATTCAGTACTTC. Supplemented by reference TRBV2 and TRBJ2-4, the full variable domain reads EPEVTQTPSHQVTQMGQEVILRCVPISNHLYFYWYRQILGQKVEFLVSFYNNEISEKSEIFDDQFSVERPDGSNFTLKIRSTKLEDSAMYFCASGGHLAKNIQYFGAGTRLSVL.

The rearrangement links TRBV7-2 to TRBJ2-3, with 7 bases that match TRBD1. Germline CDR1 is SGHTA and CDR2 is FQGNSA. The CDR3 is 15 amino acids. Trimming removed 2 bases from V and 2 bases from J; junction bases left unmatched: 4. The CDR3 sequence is CASSLSGQATDTQYF. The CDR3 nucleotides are TGTGCCAGCAGCTTATCTGGACAGGCCACAGATACGCAGTATTTT.

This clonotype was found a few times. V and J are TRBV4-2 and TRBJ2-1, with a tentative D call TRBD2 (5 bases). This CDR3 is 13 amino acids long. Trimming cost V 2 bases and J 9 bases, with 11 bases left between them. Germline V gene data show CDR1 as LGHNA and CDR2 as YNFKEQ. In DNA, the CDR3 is TGTGCCAGCAGCCAAAATGGACTTAGTGAGCAGTTCTTC. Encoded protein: CASSQNGLSEQFF.

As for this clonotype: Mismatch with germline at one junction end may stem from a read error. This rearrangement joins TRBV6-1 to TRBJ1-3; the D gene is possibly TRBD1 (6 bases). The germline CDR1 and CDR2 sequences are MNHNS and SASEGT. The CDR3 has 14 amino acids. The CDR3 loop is CTSRQGTYGNTIYF. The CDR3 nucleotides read TGTACCAGCAGGCAGGGGACGTACGGAAACACCATATATTTT.

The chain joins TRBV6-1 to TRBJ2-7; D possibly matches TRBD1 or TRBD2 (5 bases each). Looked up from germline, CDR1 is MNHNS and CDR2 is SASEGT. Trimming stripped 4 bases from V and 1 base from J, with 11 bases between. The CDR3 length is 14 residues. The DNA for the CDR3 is TGTGCCAGCAGTGTGGGGGACGGATCCTACGAGCAGTACTTC. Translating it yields CASSVGDGSYEQYF.

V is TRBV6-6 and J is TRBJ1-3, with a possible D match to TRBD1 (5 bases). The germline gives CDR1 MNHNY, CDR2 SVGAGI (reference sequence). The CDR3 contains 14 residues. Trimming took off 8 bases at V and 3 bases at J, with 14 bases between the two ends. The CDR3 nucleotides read TGTGCCAGCCAGACGGGGGGTATTGGAAACACCATATATTTT. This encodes CASQTGGIGNTIYF.

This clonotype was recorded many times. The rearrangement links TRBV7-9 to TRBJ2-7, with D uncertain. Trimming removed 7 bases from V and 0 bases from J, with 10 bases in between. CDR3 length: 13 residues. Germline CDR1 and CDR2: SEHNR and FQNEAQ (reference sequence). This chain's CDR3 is CASTSWDSYEQYF. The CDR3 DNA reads TGTGCCAGCACCTCCTGGGACTCCTACGAGCAGTACTTC.

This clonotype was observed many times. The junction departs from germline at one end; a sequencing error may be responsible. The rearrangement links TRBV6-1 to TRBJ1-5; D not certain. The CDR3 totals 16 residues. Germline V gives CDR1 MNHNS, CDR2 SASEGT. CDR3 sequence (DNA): TGTGCCAGCAGAGAAGCTAGGGCTTTATCGAATCAGCCCCAGCATTTT. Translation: CASREARALSNQPQHF.

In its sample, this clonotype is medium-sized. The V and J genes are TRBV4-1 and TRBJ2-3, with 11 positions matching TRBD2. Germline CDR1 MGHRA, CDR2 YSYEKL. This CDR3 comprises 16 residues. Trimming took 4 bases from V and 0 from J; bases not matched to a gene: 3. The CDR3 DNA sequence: TGCGCCAGCAGCCTTAGCGGGGGGGCCAGCACAGATACGCAGTATTTT. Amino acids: CASSLSGGASTDTQYF.

As DNA, the CDR3 is TGTGCCATCCCATTAGGAGGCGGCTATAATTCACCCCTCCACTTT. This encodes CAIPLGGGYNSPLHF. The chain combines TRBV7-2 with TRBJ1-6, with D unresolved. V dropped 10 bases and J dropped 3 bases, with 16 bases sitting between them. Germline values: CDR1 SGHTA, CDR2 FQGNSA. CDR3 length: 15 amino acids.

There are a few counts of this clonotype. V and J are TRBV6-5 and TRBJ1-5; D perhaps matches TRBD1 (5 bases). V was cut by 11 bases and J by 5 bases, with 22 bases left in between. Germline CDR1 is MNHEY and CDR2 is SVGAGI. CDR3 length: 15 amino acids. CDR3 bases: TGTGCCGGCCCCCGGGACCTCGAAGAGGATCAGCCCCAGCATTTT. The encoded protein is CAGPRDLEEDQPQHF.

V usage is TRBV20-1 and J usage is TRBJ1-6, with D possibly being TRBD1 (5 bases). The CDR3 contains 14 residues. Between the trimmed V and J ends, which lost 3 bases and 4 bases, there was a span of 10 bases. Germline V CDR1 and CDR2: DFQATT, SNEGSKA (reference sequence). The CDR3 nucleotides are TGCAGTGCTAGTTCCCCAGGGTATAATTCACCCCTCCACTTT. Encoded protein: CSASSPGYNSPLHF.

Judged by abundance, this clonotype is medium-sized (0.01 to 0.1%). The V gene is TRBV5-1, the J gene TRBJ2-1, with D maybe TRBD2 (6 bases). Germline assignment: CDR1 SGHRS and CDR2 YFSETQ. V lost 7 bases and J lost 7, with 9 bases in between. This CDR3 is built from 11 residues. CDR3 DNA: TGCGCCAGCGGGGCGGGAAATGAGCAGTTCTTC. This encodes CASGAGNEQFF.

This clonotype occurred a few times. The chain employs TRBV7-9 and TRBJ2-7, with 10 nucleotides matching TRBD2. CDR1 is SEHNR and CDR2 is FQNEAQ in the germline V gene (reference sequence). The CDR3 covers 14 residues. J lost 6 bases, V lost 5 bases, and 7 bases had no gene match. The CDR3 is CASSASGREGEQYF. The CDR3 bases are TGTGCCAGCAGCGCAAGCGGGAGGGAGGGCGAGCAGTACTTC.

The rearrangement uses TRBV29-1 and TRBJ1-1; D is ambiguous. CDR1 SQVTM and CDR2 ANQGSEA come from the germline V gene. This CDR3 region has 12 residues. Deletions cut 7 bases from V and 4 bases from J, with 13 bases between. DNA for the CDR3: TGCAGCGCCCACTCGTCGGGCACTGAAGCTTTCTTT. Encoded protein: CSAHSSGTEAFF.